The 22 T cell receptor beta chains given below trace back to one sample, sequenced in a study of blood T cells in healthy people across ages. The authors ran a second PCR of roughly 6 to 12 cycles using a sample-barcoded 5' primer and a J-beta primer mix. Via MiXCR, TCRdb re-called the 5' RACE reads, giving one row per CDR3 protein. This repertoire shows about 1.6 million distinct CDR3 sequences, roughly 32% found once; its top ten account for about 11%. Sequenced input: blood. These receptors were collected from a woman in her 30s in good health.

The rearrangement joins TRBV5-1 to TRBJ1-2; D not resolved. Trimming pared 5 bases from V and 4 bases from J, leaving 15 bases between. Germline V gives CDR1 SGHRS, CDR2 YFSETQ. The CDR3 extends over 14 amino acids. CDR3 in amino acids: CASRNTGTGYGYTF. DNA of the CDR3: TGCGCCAGCAGGAATACCGGCACGGGCTATGGCTACACCTTC.

In its sample, this clonotype was seen many times. The chain recombines TRBV6-6 with TRBJ2-5, with a weak D call TRBD1 (5 bases). The germline gives CDR1 MNHNY, CDR2 SVGAGI (reference sequence). The V and J ends lost 5 bases and 1 base respectively, with 11 bases between them. This CDR3 contains 14 residues. The CDR3 region is CASSPRALQETQYF. In DNA form, the CDR3 reads TGTGCCAGCAGTCCCAGGGCCCTCCAAGAGACCCAGTACTTC.

This clonotype was seen a handful of times. This rearrangement joins TRBV9 to TRBJ2-7; 9 positions match TRBD2. Germline CDR1 reads SGDLS; CDR2 reads YYNGEE. This CDR3 comprises 15 residues. Trimming removed 3 bases from V and 8 bases from J; junction bases left unmatched: 12. CDR3 nucleotide sequence: TGTGCCAGCAGCGCGACTAGCGGTATATATGAGCAGCAGTACTTC. Its protein is CASSATSGIYEQQYF.

The V and J genes are TRBV6-5 and TRBJ2-7; D may be TRBD1 or TRBD2 (5 bases each). The CDR3 covers 16 residues. V gave up 3 bases and J gave up 2 bases, with 17 bases separating them. CDR1 is MNHEY, CDR2 SVGAGI, per germline. CDR3 sequence (DNA): TGTGCCAGCAGTTATTCAACCGGGGACGCAACCTACGAGCAGTACTTC. Translating gives CASSYSTGDATYEQYF.

The chain carries TRBV7-9 and TRBJ2-5, with 7 bases lining up with TRBD1. The CDR3 covers 15 residues. After removal of 5 bases from V and 11 bases from J, the junction contained 17 bases not matched to a gene. Germline assignment: CDR1 SEHNR and CDR2 FQNEAQ (reference sequence). DNA for the CDR3: TGTGCCAGCAGCCCCCCGGCAGGGGGATACAATGAGCAGTACTTC. Protein: CASSPPAGGYNEQYF.

This clonotype came up a few times. The J gene is TRBJ2-5, the V gene TRBV29-1; weak D call: TRBD1 (5 bases). With the DNA end fitting TRBJ2-7 better, the J assignment may be wrong. This CDR3 is 12 amino acids long. Germline V CDR1 and CDR2: SQVTM, ANQGSEA. The CDR3 spells CSVESGPYEQYF. For the CDR3, the DNA is TGCAGCGTTGAATCAGGGCCCTACGAGCAGTACTTC.

This clonotype has more than one count but fewer than ten. At one end, the junction sequence differs from germline, possibly due to a read error. V and J are TRBV9 and TRBJ2-1; D call uncertain. Germline lookup yields CDR1 SGDLS and CDR2 YYNGEE. The CDR3 has 14 amino acids. CDR3 sequence reads: CASSVVSSTGERFF. DNA for the CDR3: TGTGCCAGCAGCGTAGTGTCGTCGACGGGTGAGCGGTTCTTC. Variable domain in full (rest from reference TRBV9 and TRBJ2-1): DSGVTQTPKHLITATGQRVTLRCSPRSGDLSVYWYQQSLDQGLQFLIQYYNGEERAKGNILERFSAQQFPDLHSELNLSSLELGDSALYFCASSVVSSTGERFFGPGTRLTVL.

J is TRBJ2-7 and V is TRBV7-3; 7 bases agree with TRBD2. The CDR3 has 14 amino acids. J gave up 4 bases and V 5 bases, and 8 bases lay outside the gene matches. CDR1 SGHTA and CDR2 FQGTGA come from the germline V gene. This chain's CDR3 is CASSPAGTKYEQYF. The CDR3 DNA reads as TGTGCCAGCAGCCCCGCCGGGACTAAGTACGAGCAGTACTTC.

V gene TRBV6-6 combines with J gene TRBJ1-1; a weak D match, TRBD1 (5 bases). Per germline, CDR1 MNHNY and CDR2 SVGAGI (reference sequence). The CDR3 loop spans 13 amino acids. Trimming shortened V by 7 bases and J by 7 bases, and 16 bases separated the two germline ends. The CDR3 region is CASTLGETVEAFF. DNA for the CDR3: TGTGCCAGCACCCTAGGGGAGACAGTTGAAGCTTTCTTT.

This clonotype was picked up many times. J is TRBJ2-5 and V is TRBV15; TRBD1 matches 8 bases. CDR1 LNHNV and CDR2 YYDKDF come from the germline V gene (reference sequence). After removal of 2 bases from V and 5 bases from J, the junction contained 7 bases not matched to a gene. The CDR3 contains 15 residues. CDR3: CATSRNPGQGETQYF. Written as DNA, the CDR3 is TGTGCCACCAGCAGAAACCCCGGACAGGGCGAGACCCAGTACTTC.

J is TRBJ2-5 and V is TRBV9; the match to TRBD2 covers 9 bases. CDR3 length: 16 amino acids. CDR1 and CDR2 from the germline V gene are SGDLS and YYNGEE. V gave up 0 bases and J gave up 2 bases; unmatched junction bases: 5. The CDR3 spells CASSVGASGIQETQYF. The CDR3 coding sequence is TGTGCCAGCAGCGTAGGGGCTAGCGGGATACAAGAGACCCAGTACTTC.

The CDR3 DNA is TGTGCCAGTACTAGCGGGAGTGTCGCAGATACGCAGTATTTT. It encodes CASTSGSVADTQYF. The J gene is TRBJ2-3, the V gene TRBV10-3, with 11 bases lining up with TRBD2. Germline CDR1 and CDR2: ENHRY and SYGVKD. The junction had 7 bases not matched to a gene; V was cut back by 10 bases and J by 4 bases. CDR3 size: 14 residues.

This clonotype was seen many times. CDR3 loop: CANSGSETVERQYF. In DNA, the CDR3 is TGTGCCAACTCAGGATCCGAGACCGTCGAGAGGCAGTACTTC. The rearrangement joins TRBV9 to TRBJ2-7; D ambiguous. The CDR3 is 14 amino acids. V was trimmed by 9 bases and J by 9 bases, leaving 25 bases between them. Germline-derived CDR1 and CDR2 are SGDLS and YYNGEE.

Of note for this clonotype: This may be a read error, as it is one base from a much larger clone. The V call is TRBV7-2, the J call TRBJ2-7; D is uncertain. The closer fit of TRBJ2-5 to the DNA end suggests the J call may be wrong. CDR3 size: 11 residues. Germline-derived CDR1 and CDR2 are SGHTA and FQGNSA. CDR3 DNA: TGTGCCGGCAGCCAAAGGGAGACCCAGTACTTC. Translated: CAGSQRETQYF.

The rearrangement links TRBV2 to TRBJ2-7, with 9 bases identical to TRBD1. J gave up 1 base and V 6 bases, and 4 bases lay outside the gene matches. Germline V lookup: CDR1 SNHLY, CDR2 FYNNEI. The CDR3 spans 14 residues. CDR3: CASRVQGASYEQYF. CDR3 DNA: TGTGCCAGCAGAGTACAGGGGGCTTCCTACGAGCAGTACTTC.

The chain uses TRBV20-1 and TRBJ1-5; the D is unclear. V was pared by 6 bases and J by 1 base, with 13 bases between. The CDR3 runs to 14 residues. Germline CDR1 is DFQATT and CDR2 is SNEGSKA (reference sequence). The CDR3, as DNA: TGCAGTGCCCGGGCGGACGGAAGCAATCAGCCCCAGCATTTT. Protein sequence: CSARADGSNQPQHF.

Concerning this clonotype: One junction end disagrees with the germline gene, perhaps due to a read error. J is TRBJ2-3 and V is TRBV9; D perhaps matches TRBD1 (5 bases). The CDR3 has 15 residues. The V gene's germline CDR1 is SGDLS and CDR2 YYNGEE. Written as DNA, the CDR3 is TGTGCCAGCAGCGTCATGGCTCAACTCACAGGTACGCAGTATTTT. Translated, it gives CASSVMAQLTGTQYF.

This rearrangement joins TRBV4-1 to TRBJ1-2; D remains unclear. Germline V lookup: CDR1 MGHRA, CDR2 YSYEKL. This CDR3 region has 15 residues. V lost 1 base, J lost 3 bases, and 12 bases lay in between. The CDR3 is CASSQAVTEDYGYTF. The CDR3 bases are TGCGCCAGCAGCCAAGCCGTCACAGAAGACTATGGCTACACCTTC.

CDR3: CASSLQQSYEQYF. DNA for the CDR3: TGTGCCAGCAGCCTACAGCAGTCCTACGAGCAGTACTTC. The chain links TRBV3-1 to TRBJ2-7, with no clear D. CDR3 size: 13 residues. Germline lookup yields CDR1 LGHDT and CDR2 YNNKEL (reference sequence). The V gene lost 4 bases and the J gene lost 1 base, with 8 bases spanning the gap.

This clonotype has more than one count but fewer than ten. This may be a read error: a much more frequent sequence differs by one nucleotide. This rearrangement joins TRBV7-2 to TRBJ2-1; D is possibly TRBD1 (6 bases). CDR1 and CDR2 from the germline V gene are SGHTA and FQGNSA. The V end lost 5 bases, the J end lost 13 bases, and 18 bases lay between the germline ends. This CDR3 contains 13 residues. The CDR3 spells CASSQNRVETQFF. The CDR3 DNA reads as TGTGCCAGCAGCCAAAACAGGGTAGAGACCCAGTTCTTC. Supplemented by reference TRBV7-2 and TRBJ2-1, the full variable domain reads GAGVSQSPSNKVTEKGKDVELRCDPISGHTALYWYRQSLGQGLEFLIYFQGNSAPDKSGLPSDRFSAERTGGSVSTLTIQRTQQEDSAVYLCASSQNRVETQFFGPGTRLTVL.

This clonotype was recorded a few times. V and J are TRBV12-3 or TRBV12-4 and TRBJ2-3, with unresolved D. This CDR3 contains 13 residues. Trimming took 7 bases from V and 0 from J, leaving 8 bases between them. CDR3: CASTRVSTDTQYF. Here the CDR3 DNA reads TGTGCCAGCACCCGGGTCAGCACAGATACGCAGTATTTT.

Only a few counts were recorded for this clonotype. The chain joins TRBV29-1 to TRBJ2-7; 8 bases fit TRBD1. The CDR3 loop spans 13 amino acids. Trimming at V came to 4 bases and at J to 6 bases, leaving 8 bases not matched to a gene. Germline V gives CDR1 SQVTM, CDR2 ANQGSEA. CDR3 DNA sequence: TGCAGCGTTGGAGGCAGGGGGCTGTCCGAGCAGTACTTC. Residues: CSVGGRGLSEQYF.